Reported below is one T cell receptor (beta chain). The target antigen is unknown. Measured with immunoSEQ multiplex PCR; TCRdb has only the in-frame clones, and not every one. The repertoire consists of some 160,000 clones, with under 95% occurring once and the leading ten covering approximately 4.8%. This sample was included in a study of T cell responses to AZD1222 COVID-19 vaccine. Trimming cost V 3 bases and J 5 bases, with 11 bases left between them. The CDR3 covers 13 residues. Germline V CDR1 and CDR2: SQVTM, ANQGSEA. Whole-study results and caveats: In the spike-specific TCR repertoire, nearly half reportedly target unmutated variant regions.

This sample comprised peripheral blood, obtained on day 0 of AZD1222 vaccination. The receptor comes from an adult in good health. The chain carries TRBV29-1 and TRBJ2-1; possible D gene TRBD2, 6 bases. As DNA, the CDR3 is TGCAGCGTTGATGGCGGGACCGACAATGAGCAGTTCTTC. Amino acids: CSVDGGTDNEQFF.